Sequencing of this T cell receptor (beta chain) was carried out in a study of T-cell memory formation after mild COVID-19. Amplification by 5'RACE using constant-segment primers produced TCR alpha and TCR beta cDNA libraries that carried sample barcodes and UMIs. MiXCR, run by TCRdb on the 5' RACE reads, gives a single entry per CDR3 protein. This sample has about 430,000 distinct CDR3 sequences, with 15% to 20% found just once. CDR3 length equals 14 residues. The V gene's germline CDR1 is KGHDR and CDR2 SFDVKD. Trimming removed 2 bases from V and 1 base from J; junction bases left unmatched: 0. Study-wide points: There were some responding clones in pre-infection memory, which suggested that cross-reactive memory had joined. Most CD4+ clones that shrank were in CM and EM, while CD8+ ones turned up in EMRA. SARS-CoV-2 specificity was not confirmed for second-wave clones peaking on day 37.

This clonotype was seen only a few times. Its target is unknown. The V gene is TRBV24-1, the J gene TRBJ2-5; 7 positions match TRBD1. This clonotype was obtained from a man aged 18 to 29 who had mild COVID-19 (a few samples of this study predate the infection). Cell type and time point are not known. The sample was PBMCs or a T cell subset sorted from them (not recorded which). The CDR3 is CATSDWDSQETQYF. The CDR3 DNA sequence: TGTGCCACCAGTGATTGGGACAGCCAAGAGACCCAGTACTTC.